This T cell receptor (beta chain) was recovered during a study of T cells after yellow fever vaccination (dated by TCRdb to about 2019). Regarding the study in general: Libraries from fractions with low cell numbers were prepared with the SMART-Seq v4 Ultra Low Input RNA kit. To track T-cell clones before and after primary and booster YFV17D yellow fever vaccination, bulk TCR alpha and beta repertoires were sequenced longitudinally. Blood was drawn at multiple timepoints before and after primary and secondary immunization, with bulk PBMC replicates and cell subsets isolated. Two healthy male donors, one aged 18 to 30 and one aged 30 to 40 years, were included in the cohort. Overall study results and their limits: FACS-sorted repertoires could contain abundant contaminating clonotypes from the bulk population, so computational filtering was required. Compared with the primary T-cell response, the secondary T-cell response was weaker but faster, peaking on day 5 rather than day 15. Because the study included only a couple of donors, the extent to which the findings can be generalized is limited. After the booster, most clones that had expanded after primary vaccination were detected again (about 95% of CD4 and around nine tenths of CD8), suggesting broad maintenance of memory. A small fraction of clonotypes appeared in both the CD4 and CD8 compartments, likely as a result of convergent recombination.

Between the V and J ends, shortened by 7 bases and 6 bases respectively, the junction contains 14 bases. The CDR3 goes from the cysteine to the phenylalanine over 14 residues. The retained sequence is limited to the CDR3, 42 bases, with the frame set at the first base. CDR1 and CDR2 (SGHRS, YFSETQ) derive from the germline V gene. Synthesis of TCR cDNA relied on 5'RACE template switching, a step that introduced a universal primer site along with unique molecular identifiers. Priming for cDNA synthesis came from both the TCR alpha and TCR beta constant segments. Library amplification used two PCR steps, and the second PCR step added sample barcodes and sequencing adapters. Libraries were sequenced on Illumina HiSeq 2500 (2x100 bp) or NovaSeq (2x150 bp). As for the original processing: Demultiplexing of reads and collapsing into UMI consensus sequences were performed with MIGEC, and V(D)J alignment was carried out with MiXCR. Using edgeR on replicate PBMC samples, clonotypes were called vaccine-responding if FDR was below 0.01 and the log2 fold change was above 5 up to day 15. Bulk clonotypes were assigned CD4 or CD8 identity according to which sequenced CD4 or CD8 repertoire held them at higher abundance. TCRdb trimmed public reads at Q25 via fastp, called clones via MiXCR and kept in-frame beta chains. Each entry merges the rows of one CDR3 protein and shows their most common DNA and genes. What appears here as the V and J calls and clone size reflects TCRdb's work, not the paper's. Here the sample has hundreds of thousands of distinct CDR3 sequences; 9% to 15% occur a single time. Just under 15% of the sample is in the top ten clones.

This clonotype was found a few times. Its specific antigen is unknown. The input lacks base qualities; no much larger clone sits a single base away. The treatment or condition label, as the study defines it: live attenuated yellow fever vaccine strain. At each blood-draw timepoint, two biological replicates of bulk PBMCs were obtained. PBMCs were isolated from peripheral blood using a standard Ficoll-Paque protocol. TriZol was used to extract RNA from bulk PBMCs, CD4 and CD8 fractions, and dextramer-positive and dextramer-negative fractions. The chain links TRBV5-1 with TRBJ1-6; a confident D gene designation cannot be given. The sample here was PBMCs, taken on the day of the yellow fever booster vaccination. The sequence came from a man aged 30 to 39 who received the YFV17D yellow fever vaccine. The nucleotide sequence is given as TGCGCCAGCTCTAGCCGGAATCTTAATTCACCCCTCCACTTT. The encoded protein is CASSSRNLNSPLHF.